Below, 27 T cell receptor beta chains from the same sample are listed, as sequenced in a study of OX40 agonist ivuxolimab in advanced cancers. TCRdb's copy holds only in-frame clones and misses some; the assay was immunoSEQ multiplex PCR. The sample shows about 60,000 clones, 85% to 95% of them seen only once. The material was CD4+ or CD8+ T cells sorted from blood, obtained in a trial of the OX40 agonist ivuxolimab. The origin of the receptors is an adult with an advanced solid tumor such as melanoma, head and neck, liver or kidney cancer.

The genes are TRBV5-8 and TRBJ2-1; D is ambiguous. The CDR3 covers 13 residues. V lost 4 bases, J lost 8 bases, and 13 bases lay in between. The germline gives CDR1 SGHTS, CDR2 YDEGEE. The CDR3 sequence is CASSREHLDEQFF. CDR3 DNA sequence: TGTGCCAGCAGCAGGGAACACCTCGATGAGCAGTTCTTC. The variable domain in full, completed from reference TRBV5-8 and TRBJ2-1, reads EAGVTQSPTHLIKTRGQQATLRCSPISGHTSVYWYQQALGLGLQFLLWYDEGEERNRGNFPPRFSGRQFPNYSSELNVNALELEDSALYLCASSREHLDEQFFGPGTRLTVL.

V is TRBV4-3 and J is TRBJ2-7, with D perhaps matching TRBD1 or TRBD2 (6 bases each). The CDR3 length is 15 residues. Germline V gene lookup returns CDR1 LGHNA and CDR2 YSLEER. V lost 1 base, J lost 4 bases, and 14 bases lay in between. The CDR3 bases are TGCGCCAGCAGCCAAGTCAGGGGAGGAGAATACGAGCAGTACTTC. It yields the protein CASSQVRGGEYEQYF.

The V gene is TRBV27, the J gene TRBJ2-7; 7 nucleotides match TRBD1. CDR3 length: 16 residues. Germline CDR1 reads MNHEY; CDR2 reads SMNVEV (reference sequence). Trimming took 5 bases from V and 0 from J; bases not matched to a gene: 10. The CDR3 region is CASSPQGTALSYEQYF. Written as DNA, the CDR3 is TGTGCCAGCAGTCCGCAGGGGACAGCCCTCTCCTACGAGCAGTACTTC.

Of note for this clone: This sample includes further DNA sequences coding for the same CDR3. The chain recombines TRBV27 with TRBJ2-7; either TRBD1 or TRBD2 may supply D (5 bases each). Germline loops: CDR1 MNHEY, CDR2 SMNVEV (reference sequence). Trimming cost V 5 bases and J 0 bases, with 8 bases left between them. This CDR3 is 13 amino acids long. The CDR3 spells CASSLGDSYEQYF. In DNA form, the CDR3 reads TGTGCCAGCAGTCTGGGGGACTCCTACGAGCAGTACTTC.

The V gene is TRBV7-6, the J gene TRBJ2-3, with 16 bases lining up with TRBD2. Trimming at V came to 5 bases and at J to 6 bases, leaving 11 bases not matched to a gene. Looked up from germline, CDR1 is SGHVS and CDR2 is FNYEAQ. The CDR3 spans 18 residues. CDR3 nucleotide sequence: TGTGCCAGCAGCAACGACAAAGGGACTAGCGGGAGGGCGGATACGCAGTATTTT. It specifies CASSNDKGTSGRADTQYF.

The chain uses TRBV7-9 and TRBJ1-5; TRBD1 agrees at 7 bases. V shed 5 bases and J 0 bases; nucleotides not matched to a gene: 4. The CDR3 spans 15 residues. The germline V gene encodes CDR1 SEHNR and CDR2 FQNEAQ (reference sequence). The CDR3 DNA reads TGTGCCAGCAGCCCGGGACAGTATAGCAATCAGCCCCAGCATTTT. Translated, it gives CASSPGQYSNQPQHF.

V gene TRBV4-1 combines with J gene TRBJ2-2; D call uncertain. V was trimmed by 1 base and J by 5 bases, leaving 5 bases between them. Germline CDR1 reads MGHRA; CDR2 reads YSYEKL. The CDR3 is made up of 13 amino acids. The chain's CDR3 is CASSQVGTGELFF. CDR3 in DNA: TGCGCCAGCAGCCAAGTGGGAACCGGGGAGCTGTTTTTT.

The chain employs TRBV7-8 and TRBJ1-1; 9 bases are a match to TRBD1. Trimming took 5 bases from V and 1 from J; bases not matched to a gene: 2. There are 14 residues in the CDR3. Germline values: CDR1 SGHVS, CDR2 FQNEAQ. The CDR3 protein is CASSVDRGNTEAFF. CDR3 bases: TGTGCCAGCAGCGTGGACAGGGGGAACACTGAAGCTTTCTTT.

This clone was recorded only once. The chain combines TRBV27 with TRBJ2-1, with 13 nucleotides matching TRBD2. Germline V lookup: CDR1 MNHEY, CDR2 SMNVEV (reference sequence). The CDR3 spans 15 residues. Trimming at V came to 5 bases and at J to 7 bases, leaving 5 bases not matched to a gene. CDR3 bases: TGTGCCAGCAGTCAATGGACTAGCGGGAGTAATGAGCAGTTCTTC. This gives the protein CASSQWTSGSNEQFF.

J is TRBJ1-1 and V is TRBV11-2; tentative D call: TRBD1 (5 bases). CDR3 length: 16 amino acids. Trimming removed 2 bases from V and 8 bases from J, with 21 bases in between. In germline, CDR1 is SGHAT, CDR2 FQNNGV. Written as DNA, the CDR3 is TGTGCCAGCAGCTTATCAACTGTAACATCAGGGAGGGAAGCTTTCTTT. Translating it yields CASSLSTVTSGREAFF.

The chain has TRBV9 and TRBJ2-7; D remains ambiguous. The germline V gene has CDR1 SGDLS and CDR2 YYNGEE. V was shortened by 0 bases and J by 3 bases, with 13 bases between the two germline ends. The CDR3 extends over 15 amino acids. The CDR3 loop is CASSVDSSGSYEQYF. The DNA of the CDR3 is TGTGCCAGCAGCGTAGACTCTTCGGGCAGCTACGAGCAGTACTTC.

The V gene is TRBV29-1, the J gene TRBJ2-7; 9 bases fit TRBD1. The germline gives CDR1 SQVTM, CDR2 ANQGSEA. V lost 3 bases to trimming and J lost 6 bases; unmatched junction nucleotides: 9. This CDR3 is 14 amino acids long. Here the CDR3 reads CSVDAGTGSGEQYF. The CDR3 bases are TGCAGCGTTGACGCCGGGACAGGGTCGGGCGAGCAGTACTTC.

The CDR3 protein is CSVEDLDRGLEKLFF. The CDR3 DNA is TGCAGCGTTGAAGATCTGGACAGGGGACTCGAAAAACTGTTTTTT. This chain uses TRBV29-1 with TRBJ1-4; TRBD1 agrees at 9 bases. Losses at the gene ends were 0 bases for V and 8 bases for J; bases not matched to a gene: 7. Germline V gene lookup returns CDR1 SQVTM and CDR2 ANQGSEA. This CDR3 has 15 amino acids.

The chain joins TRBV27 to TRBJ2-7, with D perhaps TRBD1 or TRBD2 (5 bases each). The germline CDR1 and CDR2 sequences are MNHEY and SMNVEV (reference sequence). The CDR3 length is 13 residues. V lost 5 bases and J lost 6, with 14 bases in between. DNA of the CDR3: TGTGCCAGCAGTCCCAACTATGGGGGCGAGCAGTACTTC. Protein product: CASSPNYGGEQYF.

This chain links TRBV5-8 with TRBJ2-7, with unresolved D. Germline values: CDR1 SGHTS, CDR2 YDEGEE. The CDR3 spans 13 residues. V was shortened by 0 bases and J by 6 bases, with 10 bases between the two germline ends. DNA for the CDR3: TGTGCCAGCAGCTTGGGCCCCCGAGCCGAGCAGTACTTC. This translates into CASSLGPRAEQYF.

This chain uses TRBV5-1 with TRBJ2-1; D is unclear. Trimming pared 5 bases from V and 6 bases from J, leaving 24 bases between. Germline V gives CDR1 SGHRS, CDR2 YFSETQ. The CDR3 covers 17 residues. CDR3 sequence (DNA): TGCGCCAGCAGTTCCCATCCCCGAATACCCCTACCCAATGAGCAGTTCTTC. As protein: CASSSHPRIPLPNEQFF. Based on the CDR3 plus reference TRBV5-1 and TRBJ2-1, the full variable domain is KAGVTQTPRYLIKTRGQQVTLSCSPISGHRSVSWYQQTPGQGLQFLFEYFSETQRNKGNFPGRFSGRQFSNSRSEMNVSTLELGDSALYLCASSSHPRIPLPNEQFFGPGTRLTVL.

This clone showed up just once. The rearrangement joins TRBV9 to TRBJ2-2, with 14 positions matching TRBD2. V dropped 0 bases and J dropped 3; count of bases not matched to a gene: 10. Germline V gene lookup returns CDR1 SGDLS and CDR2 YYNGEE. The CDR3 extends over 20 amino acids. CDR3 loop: CASSVAWGLAGVSDTGELFF. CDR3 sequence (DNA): TGTGCCAGCAGCGTAGCTTGGGGACTAGCGGGAGTTAGTGACACCGGGGAGCTGTTTTTT.

This CDR3 reads CASSYAGVSGANVLTF. The CDR3 region has the DNA TGTGCCAGCAGTTACGCGGGGGTATCAGGGGCCAACGTCCTGACTTTC. The V call is TRBV6-5, the J call TRBJ2-6; 7 bases agree with TRBD2. This CDR3 has 16 residues. J lost 4 bases, V lost 2 bases, and 5 bases had no gene match. Looked up from germline, CDR1 is MNHEY and CDR2 is SVGAGI.

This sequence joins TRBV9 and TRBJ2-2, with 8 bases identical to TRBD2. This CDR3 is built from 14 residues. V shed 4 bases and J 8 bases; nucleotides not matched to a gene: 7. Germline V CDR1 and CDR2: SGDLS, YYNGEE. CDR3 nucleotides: TGTGCCAGCAGCCTCAGCGGGAGCGTAGGGGAGCTGTTTTTT. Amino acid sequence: CASSLSGSVGELFF. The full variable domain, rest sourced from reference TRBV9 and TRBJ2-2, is DSGVTQTPKHLITATGQRVTLRCSPRSGDLSVYWYQQSLDQGLQFLIQYYNGEERAKGNILERFSAQQFPDLHSELNLSSLELGDSALYFCASSLSGSVGELFFGEGSRLTVL.

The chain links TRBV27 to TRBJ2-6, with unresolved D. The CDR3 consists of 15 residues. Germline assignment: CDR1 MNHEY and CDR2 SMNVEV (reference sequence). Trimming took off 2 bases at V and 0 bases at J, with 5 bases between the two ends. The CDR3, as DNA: TGTGCCAGCAGTTTAGCATCCTCTGGGGCCAACGTCCTGACTTTC. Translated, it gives CASSLASSGANVLTF.

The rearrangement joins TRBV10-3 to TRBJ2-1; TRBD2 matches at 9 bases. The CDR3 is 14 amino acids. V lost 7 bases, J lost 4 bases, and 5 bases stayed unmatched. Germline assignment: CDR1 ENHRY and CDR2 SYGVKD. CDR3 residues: CAITRLAVYNEQFF. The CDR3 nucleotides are TGTGCCATCACTCGACTAGCGGTATACAATGAGCAGTTCTTC.

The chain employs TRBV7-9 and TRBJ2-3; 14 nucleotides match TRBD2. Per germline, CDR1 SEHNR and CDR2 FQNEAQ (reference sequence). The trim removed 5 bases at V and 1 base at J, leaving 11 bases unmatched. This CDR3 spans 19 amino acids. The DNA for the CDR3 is TGTGCCAGCAGCCCAGCTCGACTAGCGGGAGGGCCGGGCACAGATACGCAGTATTTT. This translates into CASSPARLAGGPGTDTQYF. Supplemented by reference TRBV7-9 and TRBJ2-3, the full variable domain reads DTGVSQNPRHKITKRGQNVTFRCDPISEHNRLYWYRQTLGQGPEFLTYFQNEAQLEKSRLLSDRFSAERPKGSFSTLEIQRTEQGDSAMYLCASSPARLAGGPGTDTQYFGPGTRLTVL.

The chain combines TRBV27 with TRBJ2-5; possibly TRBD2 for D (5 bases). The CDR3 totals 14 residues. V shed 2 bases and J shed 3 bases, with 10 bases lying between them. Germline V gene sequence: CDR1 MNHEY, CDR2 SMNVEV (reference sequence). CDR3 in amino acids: CASSLGSAEETQYF. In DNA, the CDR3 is TGTGCCAGCAGTTTAGGGTCAGCGGAAGAGACCCAGTACTTC.

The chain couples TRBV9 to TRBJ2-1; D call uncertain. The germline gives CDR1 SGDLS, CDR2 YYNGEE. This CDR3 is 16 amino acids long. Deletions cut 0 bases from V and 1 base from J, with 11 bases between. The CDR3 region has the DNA TGTGCCAGCAGCGTAGTGTCGGGCCTTTCCTACAATGAGCAGTTCTTC. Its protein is CASSVVSGLSYNEQFF.

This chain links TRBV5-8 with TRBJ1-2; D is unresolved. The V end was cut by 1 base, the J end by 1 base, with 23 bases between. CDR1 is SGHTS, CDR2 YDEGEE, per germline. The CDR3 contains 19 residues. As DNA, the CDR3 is TGTGCCAGCAGCTTGTCAGTGGGCGGTGCAGCATCCCTTAACTATGGCTACACCTTC. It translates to CASSLSVGGAASLNYGYTF.

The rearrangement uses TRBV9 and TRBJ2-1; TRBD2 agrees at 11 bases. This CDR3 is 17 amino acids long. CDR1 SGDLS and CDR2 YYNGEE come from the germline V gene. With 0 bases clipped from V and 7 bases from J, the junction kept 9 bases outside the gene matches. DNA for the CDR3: TGTGCCAGCAGCGTAGCCCGTGGACTAGCGGGTAGGAATGAGCAGTTCTTC. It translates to CASSVARGLAGRNEQFF.

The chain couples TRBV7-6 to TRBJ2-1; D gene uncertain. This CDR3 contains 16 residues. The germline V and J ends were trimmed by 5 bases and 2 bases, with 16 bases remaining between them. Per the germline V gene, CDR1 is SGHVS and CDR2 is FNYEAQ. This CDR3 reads CASSATPDPAYNEQFF. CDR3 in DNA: TGTGCCAGCAGCGCGACCCCGGACCCCGCCTACAATGAGCAGTTCTTC. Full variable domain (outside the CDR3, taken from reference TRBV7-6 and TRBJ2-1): GAGVSQSPRYKVTKRGQDVALRCDPISGHVSLYWYRQALGQGPEFLTYFNYEAQQDKSGLPNDRFSAERPEGSISTLTIQRTEQRDSAMYRCASSATPDPAYNEQFFGPGTRLTVL.